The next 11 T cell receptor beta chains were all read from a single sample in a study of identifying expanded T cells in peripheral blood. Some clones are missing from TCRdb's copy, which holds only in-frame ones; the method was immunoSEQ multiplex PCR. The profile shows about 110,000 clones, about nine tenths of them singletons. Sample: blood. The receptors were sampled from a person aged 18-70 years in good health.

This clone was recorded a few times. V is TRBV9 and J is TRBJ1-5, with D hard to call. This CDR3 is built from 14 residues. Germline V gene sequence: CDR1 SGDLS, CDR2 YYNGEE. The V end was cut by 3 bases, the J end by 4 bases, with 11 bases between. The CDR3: CASSDRANNQPQHF. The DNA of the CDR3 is TGTGCCAGCAGCGACCGGGCCAATAATCAGCCCCAGCATTTT.

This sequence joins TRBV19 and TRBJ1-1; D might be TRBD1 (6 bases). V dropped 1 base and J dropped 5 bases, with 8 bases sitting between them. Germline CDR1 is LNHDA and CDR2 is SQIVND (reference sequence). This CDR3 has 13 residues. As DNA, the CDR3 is TGTGCCAGTAGTATAGGAGGGGGGACTGAAGCTTTCTTT. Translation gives CASSIGGGTEAFF.

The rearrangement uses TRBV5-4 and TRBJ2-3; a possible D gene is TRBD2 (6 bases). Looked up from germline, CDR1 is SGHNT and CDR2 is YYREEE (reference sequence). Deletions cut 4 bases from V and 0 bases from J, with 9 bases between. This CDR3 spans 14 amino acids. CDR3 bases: TGTGCCAGCAGCCAAGGGACTAGCACAGATACGCAGTATTTT. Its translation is CASSQGTSTDTQYF. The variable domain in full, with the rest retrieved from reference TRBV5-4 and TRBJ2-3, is ETGVTQSPTHLIKTRGQQVTLRCSSQSGHNTVSWYQQALGQGPQFIFQYYREEENGRGNFPPRFSGLQFPNYSSELNVNALELDDSALYLCASSQGTSTDTQYFGPGTRLTVL.

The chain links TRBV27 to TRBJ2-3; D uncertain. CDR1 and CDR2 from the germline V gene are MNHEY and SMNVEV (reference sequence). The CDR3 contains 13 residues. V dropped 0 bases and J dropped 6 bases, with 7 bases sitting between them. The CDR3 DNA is TGTGCCAGCAGTTTATCCCCCAGCGATACGCAGTATTTT. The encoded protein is CASSLSPSDTQYF.

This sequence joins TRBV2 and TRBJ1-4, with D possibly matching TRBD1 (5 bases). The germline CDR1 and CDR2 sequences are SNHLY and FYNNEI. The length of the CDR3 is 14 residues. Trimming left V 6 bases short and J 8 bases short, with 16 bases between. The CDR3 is CASRETVQGEKLFF. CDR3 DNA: TGTGCCAGCAGGGAGACAGTTCAAGGGGAAAAACTGTTTTTT.

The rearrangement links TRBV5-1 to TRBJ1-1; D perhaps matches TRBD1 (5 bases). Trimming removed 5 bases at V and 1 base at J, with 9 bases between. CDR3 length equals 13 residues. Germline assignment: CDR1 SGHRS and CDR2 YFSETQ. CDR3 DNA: TGCGCCAGCAGTTCTCAGGGGAACACTGAAGCTTTCTTT. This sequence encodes CASSSQGNTEAFF. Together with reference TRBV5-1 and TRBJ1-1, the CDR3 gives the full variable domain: KAGVTQTPRYLIKTRGQQVTLSCSPISGHRSVSWYQQTPGQGLQFLFEYFSETQRNKGNFPGRFSGRQFSNSRSEMNVSTLELGDSALYLCASSSQGNTEAFFGQGTRLTVV.

CDR3 amino acids: CASSLRDRTNEKLFF. CDR3 nucleotides: TGTGCCAGCAGCTTGCGGGACAGGACTAATGAAAAACTGTTTTTT. V gene TRBV5-4 combines with J gene TRBJ1-4, with 8 bases lining up with TRBD1. The J segment lost 2 bases and the V segment lost 1 base, leaving 1 base of the junction unmatched. Germline values: CDR1 SGHNT, CDR2 YYREEE (reference sequence). The CDR3 totals 15 residues.

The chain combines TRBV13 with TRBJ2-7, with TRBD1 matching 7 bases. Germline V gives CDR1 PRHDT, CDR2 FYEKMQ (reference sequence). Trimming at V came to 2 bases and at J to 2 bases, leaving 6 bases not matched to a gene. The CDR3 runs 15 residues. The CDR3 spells CASSLKVTGPYEQYF. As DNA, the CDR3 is TGTGCCAGCAGCTTAAAGGTGACAGGGCCCTACGAGCAGTACTTC.

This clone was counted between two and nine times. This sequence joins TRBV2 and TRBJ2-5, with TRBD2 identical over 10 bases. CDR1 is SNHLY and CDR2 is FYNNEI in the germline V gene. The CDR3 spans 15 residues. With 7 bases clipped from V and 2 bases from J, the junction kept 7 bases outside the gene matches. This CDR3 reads CASKRGLARQETQYF. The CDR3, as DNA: TGTGCCAGCAAAAGGGGACTAGCGCGACAAGAGACCCAGTACTTC.

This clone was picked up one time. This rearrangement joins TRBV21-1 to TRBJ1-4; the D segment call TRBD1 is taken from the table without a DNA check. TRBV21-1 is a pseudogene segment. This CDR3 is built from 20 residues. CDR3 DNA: TGTGCCAGCAGCAATATTGCTACAGGGGGCGCTTCTCGGACTAATGAAAAACTGTTTTTT. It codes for CASSNIATGGASRTNEKLFF.

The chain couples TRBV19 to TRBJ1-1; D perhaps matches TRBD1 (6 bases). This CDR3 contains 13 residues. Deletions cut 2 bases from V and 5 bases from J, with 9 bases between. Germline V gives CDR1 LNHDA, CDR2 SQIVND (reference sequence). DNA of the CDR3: TGTGCCAGTAGTATAACAGGGTTAACTGAAGCTTTCTTT. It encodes CASSITGLTEAFF.